The 23 T cell receptor beta chains reported below all come from one sample, sequenced in a study of blood T cell repertoires in COVID-19 (dated by TCRdb to 2018 to 2021). Libraries came from the immunoSEQ multiplex PCR assay. The immuneACCESS repertoire file appears here via TCRdb, limited to in-frame rearrangements. These files lack a portion of the clones; in checked studies, under half of the deficit traces to unresolved V genes, and the cause of the others is not known. The sample records a few hundred thousand clones, approximately 85% of which are singletons. In total, the top ten clones hold roughly 2% of the sample. The sample taken for sequencing was PBMCs or T cells enriched from blood (not recorded which). These receptors originate from a man aged 25-40 years who had recovered from COVID-19.

This clone was found once. The chain links TRBV5-5 to TRBJ2-1; possible D gene TRBD1, 5 bases. CDR3 length: 16 amino acids. V gave up 0 bases and J gave up 2 bases, with 12 bases separating them. CDR1 SGHKS and CDR2 YYEKEE come from the germline V gene (reference sequence). In DNA form, the CDR3 reads TGTGCCAGCAGCTTGGGGACGGCGGACACCTACAATGAGCAGTTCTTC. It translates to CASSLGTADTYNEQFF.

V usage is TRBV25-1 and J usage is TRBJ1-2, with D perhaps TRBD1 (6 bases). The CDR3 extends over 11 amino acids. V was cut by 1 base and J by 9 bases, with 6 bases left in between. Germline CDR1 MGHDK, CDR2 SYGVNS. CDR3 region: CASSEWDSYTF. In DNA form, the CDR3 reads TGTGCCAGCAGTGAATGGGACAGCTACACCTTC.

The chain is built from TRBV3-1 (or the pseudogene TRBV3-2) and TRBJ1-4; the D is unclear. Germline CDR1 and CDR2: LGHDT and YNNKEL (reference sequence). The CDR3 runs to 16 residues. V lost 2 bases and J lost 1, with 11 bases in between. CDR3 residues: CASSQFRRRTNEKLFF. The CDR3 nucleotides are TGTGCCAGCAGCCAATTCCGGAGACGAACTAATGAAAAACTGTTTTTT.

The sample holds a few counts of this clone. This chain joins TRBV30 and TRBJ1-1; D gene uncertain. Per germline, CDR1 GTSNPN and CDR2 SVGIG (reference sequence). CDR3 length: 14 amino acids. V gave up 1 base and J gave up 7 bases, with 16 bases separating them. CDR3 nucleotide sequence: TGTGCCTGGAGTGAGGACGGGGAGTACGGTGAAGCTTTCTTT. Its protein is CAWSEDGEYGEAFF.

This chain connects TRBV5-6 to TRBJ2-5; TRBD1 is a possible D gene (6 bases). CDR3 size: 13 residues. Per germline, CDR1 SGHDT and CDR2 YYEEEE. Trimming removed 4 bases from V and 5 bases from J, with 12 bases in between. CDR3 residues: CASSVGTLETQYF. As DNA, the CDR3 is TGTGCCAGCAGCGTCGGGACACTTGAGACCCAGTACTTC.

This clone was detected once. The chain carries TRBV4-3 and TRBJ2-7; D possibly corresponds to TRBD1 (5 bases). The V gene lost 0 bases and the J gene lost 1 base, with 10 bases spanning the gap. Germline V CDR1 and CDR2: LGHNA, YSLEER. The CDR3 runs 15 residues. CDR3 residues: CASSQDLSGSYEQYF. The CDR3 DNA reads TGCGCCAGCAGCCAAGACTTATCAGGGTCCTACGAGCAGTACTTC.

This clone has just a few counts. This chain uses TRBV6-5 with TRBJ2-7; weak D call: TRBD1 (6 bases). Germline V gene sequence: CDR1 MNHEY, CDR2 SVGAGI. The CDR3 totals 15 residues. V dropped 6 bases and J dropped 2 bases, with 17 bases sitting between them. CDR3 amino acids: CASRDSGSSAYEQYF. The CDR3, as DNA: TGTGCCAGCAGGGACAGCGGATCGAGTGCCTACGAGCAGTACTTC.

The V call is TRBV7-9, the J call TRBJ2-2; the match to TRBD1 covers 7 bases. There are 14 residues in the CDR3. Losses at the gene ends were 5 bases for V and 6 bases for J; bases not matched to a gene: 6. Germline V CDR1 and CDR2: SEHNR, FQNEAQ (reference sequence). The CDR3 DNA reads as TGTGCCAGCAGCAACCGACAGGGTCCCGGGGAGCTGTTTTTT. It translates to CASSNRQGPGELFF.

This clone was picked up a small number of times. V usage is TRBV7-8 and J usage is TRBJ2-7; weak D call: TRBD2 (6 bases). The CDR3 loop spans 11 amino acids. CDR1 and CDR2 from the germline V gene are SGHVS and FQNEAQ. With 5 bases removed from V and 8 bases from J, the gap between germline ends came to 10 bases. The CDR3 coding sequence is TGTGCCAGCAGCCGGGACTCACAGCAGTACTTC. Translating gives CASSRDSQQYF.

This chain joins TRBV6-5 and TRBJ1-6; 8 bases map to TRBD1. Germline loops: CDR1 MNHEY, CDR2 SVGAGI. Losses at the gene ends were 6 bases for V and 9 bases for J; bases not matched to a gene: 10. The CDR3 loop spans 15 amino acids. CDR3 nucleotides: TGTGCCAGCAGCTCCTACGGTACAGGGGGTTCACCCCTCCACTTT. Amino acid sequence: CASSSYGTGGSPLHF.

This clone was observed a few times. J is TRBJ1-3 and V is TRBV9; possibly TRBD1 for D (5 bases). This CDR3 is 16 amino acids long. In germline, CDR1 is SGDLS, CDR2 YYNGEE. V lost 0 bases and J 3 bases, leaving 13 bases between the germline ends. CDR3 region: CASSVEPQGRGNTIYF. The CDR3 DNA reads TGTGCCAGCAGCGTAGAACCTCAGGGTCGTGGAAACACCATATATTTT.

CDR3 protein: CASRTREGNYGYTF. The CDR3 DNA follows: TGTGCCAGCAGAACCCGAGAGGGCAACTATGGCTACACCTTC. The rearrangement joins TRBV6-5 to TRBJ1-2; D unresolved. The V gene lost 6 bases and the J gene lost 2 bases, with 13 bases spanning the gap. The V gene's germline CDR1 is MNHEY and CDR2 SVGAGI. The CDR3 is 14 amino acids.

V is TRBV7-9 and J is TRBJ1-4; 9 positions agree with TRBD1. This CDR3 is built from 15 residues. The V segment lost 0 bases and the J segment 7 bases; nucleotides outside the gene matches: 3. Germline CDR1 and CDR2: SEHNR and FQNEAQ (reference sequence). The CDR3 here is CASSLATGGGEKLFF. The CDR3 bases are TGTGCCAGCAGCTTAGCGACAGGGGGTGGTGAAAAACTGTTTTTT.

The rearrangement links TRBV3-1 (or the pseudogene TRBV3-2) to TRBJ2-7, with 8 positions matching TRBD2. V trimming: 0 bases; J trimming: 11 bases; junction bases outside the gene matches: 3. The CDR3 runs 12 residues. Germline V CDR1 and CDR2: LGHDT, YNNKEL (reference sequence). This chain's CDR3 is CASSQDRSGKYF. The CDR3 nucleotides are TGTGCCAGCAGCCAAGATCGTAGCGGGAAGTACTTC.

A single count supports this clone. The chain has TRBV30 and TRBJ1-2; the D is unclear. Trimming removed 0 bases from V and 8 bases from J, with 13 bases in between. The length of the CDR3 is 13 residues. CDR1 and CDR2 from the germline V gene are GTSNPN and SVGIG (reference sequence). In DNA form, the CDR3 reads TGTGCCTGGAGTGTACTAGTCAGCGGGGGCTACACCTTC. Translating gives CAWSVLVSGGYTF.

This chain links TRBV18 with TRBJ1-2; weak D call: TRBD1 (6 bases). Looked up from germline, CDR1 is KGHSH and CDR2 is LQKENI. V gave up 1 base and J gave up 4 bases, with 13 bases separating them. CDR3 length equals 15 residues. The CDR3 DNA is TGTGCCAGCTCACCACGGAATGGACAGTCCTATGGCTACACCTTC. This translates into CASSPRNGQSYGYTF.

The gene calls are TRBV4-1 and TRBJ1-1, with 7 nucleotides matching TRBD1. V lost 3 bases, J lost 0 bases, and 13 bases stayed unmatched. The CDR3 loop spans 18 amino acids. Germline-derived CDR1 and CDR2 are MGHRA and YSYEKL. The CDR3 spells CASSHWDSATILNTEAFF. DNA of the CDR3: TGCGCCAGCAGCCATTGGGACAGCGCGACCATACTGAACACTGAAGCTTTCTTT.

In its sample, this clone was seen once. The CDR3 sequence is CASSPAGDPKNIQYF. CDR3 in DNA: TGTGCCAGCAGCCCAGCGGGGGATCCTAAAAACATTCAGTACTTC. V and J are TRBV7-9 and TRBJ2-4; 8 bases fit TRBD2. Germline loops: CDR1 SEHNR, CDR2 FQNEAQ (reference sequence). There are 15 residues in the CDR3. Trimming removed 5 bases from V and 4 bases from J; junction bases left unmatched: 7. Based on the CDR3 plus reference TRBV7-9 and TRBJ2-4, the full variable domain is DTGVSQNPRHKITKRGQNVTFRCDPISEHNRLYWYRQTLGQGPEFLTYFQNEAQLEKSRLLSDRFSAERPKGSFSTLEIQRTEQGDSAMYLCASSPAGDPKNIQYFGAGTRLSVL.

This clone occurred once. The CDR3 here is CASSEERTGNQPQHF. CDR3 DNA sequence: TGTGCCAGCAGTGAGGAACGGACAGGCAATCAGCCCCAGCATTTT. The chain couples TRBV2 to TRBJ1-5; maybe TRBD1 (6 bases). Germline CDR1 is SNHLY and CDR2 is FYNNEI. There are 15 residues in the CDR3. The ends were cut back, 3 bases at V and 2 bases at J, with 11 bases in the middle.

The chain uses TRBV19 and TRBJ2-5; 8 positions agree with TRBD2. The germline V gene encodes CDR1 LNHDA and CDR2 SQIVND (reference sequence). The J segment lost 2 bases and the V segment lost 6 bases, leaving 5 bases of the junction unmatched. This CDR3 spans 14 amino acids. The CDR3 nucleotides are TGTGCCAGTAGGACCCGGGGGGGGCAAGAGACCCAGTACTTC. As protein: CASRTRGGQETQYF.

The V and J genes are TRBV9 and TRBJ2-7; weak D call: TRBD1 (5 bases). The germline V gene has CDR1 SGDLS and CDR2 YYNGEE. The CDR3 is 15 amino acids. Deletions cut 0 bases from V and 2 bases from J, with 12 bases between. The CDR3: CASSVGVGVAYEQYF. The CDR3 DNA is TGTGCCAGCAGCGTAGGAGTAGGGGTCGCCTACGAGCAGTACTTC.

The chain links TRBV19 to TRBJ1-5; 9 bases line up with TRBD1. V was clipped by 4 bases and J by 0 bases; unmatched bases: 4. The CDR3 extends over 16 amino acids. CDR1 is LNHDA and CDR2 is SQIVND in the germline V gene (reference sequence). The DNA of the CDR3 is TGTGCCAGTAGTAGGGGACAGGGCTATAGCAATCAGCCCCAGCATTTT. Protein sequence: CASSRGQGYSNQPQHF.

This clone was detected only a few times. CDR3 region: CASSGQGHNEQFF. The CDR3 DNA reads TGTGCCAGCAGCGGACAGGGCCACAATGAGCAGTTCTTC. The V and J genes are TRBV5-6 and TRBJ2-1; 8 bases agree with TRBD1. Trimming took 4 bases from V and 5 from J; bases not matched to a gene: 2. The V gene's germline CDR1 is SGHDT and CDR2 YYEEEE. CDR3 length: 13 amino acids.